The T cell receptor (beta chain) under discussion was sequenced for a study of vaccination and CD4 T cells after COVID-19. As for the study in general: Post-COVID draws followed diagnosis by a median around 100 days (range 35 to 161). Findings of the study overall: For SARS-CoV-2-reactive clonotypes, the median went from approximately 21 to 38, a nonsignificant increase.

The Oncomine TCR Beta short-read assay sequenced DNA from cultured CD4+ T cells. Extraction of genomic DNA was performed on cultured CD4+ T cells. TCRdb independently ran MiXCR on the PCR reads; one entry per CDR3 protein. The table lists some 13,000 distinct CDR3 sequences, roughly 62% of them singletons. Treatment: approximately nine-day PBMC culture with coronavirus spike peptide pools or control peptides (ViraFEST assay). Expanded clonotypes were found by TCR sequencing after peptide-pool stimulation (ViraFEST). A word on this clonotype: Its antigen remains unknown.

V lost 5 bases to trimming and J lost 7 bases; unmatched junction nucleotides: 10. Germline CDR1 is DFQATT and CDR2 is SNEGSKA (reference sequence). The CDR3 runs 14 residues. The chain recombines TRBV20-1 with TRBJ2-7; 11 bases align to TRBD2. Sequencing was done on a sample of CD4+ T cells from blood, cultured in vitro. The TCR comes from a human donor who had recovered from COVID-19. The CDR3 nucleotides read TGCAGTGCTCGACCACTAGCGGGAGACGAGGAGCAGTACTTC. Its translation is CSARPLAGDEEQYF.